The T cell receptor (beta chain) described here comes from a study of T cell responses to AZD1222 COVID-19 vaccine. About the study: Doses given second, at about 4 or about 12 weeks, were pooled. Study-wide results and caveats: Following two doses of AZD1222, Spike-specific TCR breadth and depth rose.

There are a few counts of this clone. The antigen remains unidentified. Method: immunoSEQ multiplex PCR; TCRdb's copy keeps in-frame clones and lacks some. The sample carries around 120,000 clones, 85% to 95% recorded once. The clonotype comes from an adult in good health. The specimen was peripheral blood, collected on day 0 of AZD1222 vaccination.

The CDR3 DNA sequence: TGTGCCAGCAGCTTAAGGCTTCTGGTCTACGAGCAGTACTTC. Its translation: CASSLRLLVYEQYF. This chain joins TRBV7-2 and TRBJ2-7; D uncertain. V dropped 2 bases and J dropped 3 bases, with 11 bases sitting between them. CDR1 is SGHTA and CDR2 is FQGNSA in the germline V gene. The CDR3 has 14 amino acids.